Listed here are 32 T cell receptor beta chains from one sample, sequenced in a study of blood T cell repertoires in COVID-19. TCRdb's table, derived via immunoSEQ multiplex PCR, lists solely in-frame clones and lacks some. The sample includes some 66,000 clones, about 86% seen only once; the top ten take 6.9%. The source material was peripheral blood. Every receptor here comes from a man aged 45-65 years with active COVID-19.

The chain couples TRBV27 to TRBJ2-1, with D hard to call. The CDR3 contains 15 residues. Deletions cut 6 bases from V and 0 bases from J, with 12 bases between. Per germline, CDR1 MNHEY and CDR2 SMNVEV (reference sequence). The chain's CDR3 is CASSPVYSSYNEQFF. The DNA of the CDR3 is TGTGCCAGCAGCCCGGTATACAGCTCCTACAATGAGCAGTTCTTC.

This chain links TRBV12-3 or TRBV12-4 with TRBJ2-7, with TRBD2 as a possible D gene (5 bases). Trimming took 3 bases from V and 6 from J, leaving 12 bases between them. There are 13 residues in the CDR3. In DNA, the CDR3 is TGTGCCAGCAGTTTTTTCCGGGATGGCGAGCAGTACTTC. Translation gives CASSFFRDGEQYF.

This CDR3 reads CASRGLQGPNYGYTF. Here the CDR3 DNA reads TGTGCCAGCAGAGGATTACAGGGACCTAACTATGGCTACACCTTC. This sequence joins TRBV11-2 and TRBJ1-2, with a tentative D call TRBD1 (6 bases). Trimming stripped 6 bases from V and 0 bases from J, with 14 bases between. Germline values: CDR1 SGHAT, CDR2 FQNNGV. The CDR3 runs 15 residues.

The V and J genes are TRBV6-6 and TRBJ2-1; 10 bases fit TRBD1. The CDR3 sequence is 17 residues long. Germline V gene data show CDR1 as MNHNY and CDR2 as SVGAGI (reference sequence). V was clipped by 5 bases and J by 8 bases; unmatched bases: 15. The CDR3 region is CASSHPRKGQGMDEQFF. The CDR3 DNA sequence: TGTGCCAGCAGTCATCCTAGAAAGGGACAGGGGATGGATGAGCAGTTCTTC.

This rearrangement joins TRBV5-1 to TRBJ2-5; TRBD1 agrees at 12 bases. This CDR3 has 16 residues. CDR1 is SGHRS, CDR2 YFSETQ, per germline. V dropped 4 bases and J dropped 6; count of bases not matched to a gene: 10. The CDR3 DNA reads as TGCGCCAGCAGCCTGTCGGGACAGGGGGCGCAAAAGACCCAGTACTTC. Translating it yields CASSLSGQGAQKTQYF. Based on the CDR3 plus reference TRBV5-1 and TRBJ2-5, the full variable domain is KAGVTQTPRYLIKTRGQQVTLSCSPISGHRSVSWYQQTPGQGLQFLFEYFSETQRNKGNFPGRFSGRQFSNSRSEMNVSTLELGDSALYLCASSLSGQGAQKTQYFGPGTRLLVL.

The chain is built from TRBV2 and TRBJ2-3; D perhaps matches TRBD2 (6 bases). This CDR3 has 15 residues. Germline V CDR1 and CDR2: SNHLY, FYNNEI. Trimming took 6 bases from V and 1 from J, leaving 14 bases between them. CDR3 residues: CASRSRGGRTDTQYF. For the CDR3, the DNA is TGTGCCAGCAGGTCGCGGGGTGGGCGCACAGATACGCAGTATTTT.

The rearrangement joins TRBV5-4 to TRBJ2-1; 16 bases align to TRBD2. This CDR3 region has 18 residues. V shed 4 bases and J 2 bases; nucleotides not matched to a gene: 6. Germline values: CDR1 SGHNT, CDR2 YYREEE (reference sequence). The CDR3 DNA reads TGTGCCAGCAGCGGGGGACTAGCGGGAGGGCCGGCCTACAATGAGCAGTTCTTC. It translates to CASSGGLAGGPAYNEQFF.

There are a few counts of this clone. This chain connects TRBV11-2 to TRBJ1-1; a weak D match, TRBD1 (5 bases). The V and J ends lost 1 base and 4 bases respectively, with 13 bases between them. CDR3 length: 15 residues. Germline V gene lookup returns CDR1 SGHAT and CDR2 FQNNGV. The CDR3: CASSLARGRGTEAFF. In nucleotides, the CDR3 is TGTGCCAGCAGCTTAGCACGGGGGAGGGGCACTGAAGCTTTCTTT. Looking up the rest from reference TRBV11-2 and TRBJ1-1 gives the full variable domain: EAGVAQSPRYKIIEKRQSVAFWCNPISGHATLYWYQQILGQGPKLLIQFQNNGVVDDSQLPKDRFSAERLKGVDSTLKIQPAKLEDSAVYLCASSLARGRGTEAFFGQGTRLTVV.

This sequence joins TRBV18 and TRBJ1-2; TRBD1 might be the D (5 bases). Germline CDR1 and CDR2: KGHSH and LQKENI. This CDR3 has 15 amino acids. V was trimmed by 6 bases and J by 2 bases, leaving 16 bases between them. CDR3 amino acids: CASSPLDRLNYGYTF. CDR3 bases: TGTGCCAGCTCTCCCCTCGACAGATTAAACTATGGCTACACCTTC.

The J gene is TRBJ2-1, the V gene TRBV25-1; 9 nucleotides match TRBD1. Germline lookup yields CDR1 MGHDK and CDR2 SYGVNS. This CDR3 contains 14 residues. With V trimmed by 7 bases and J by 7 bases, 8 bases remained unmatched. CDR3 sequence reads: CASMGDRDWNEQFF. As DNA, the CDR3 is TGTGCCAGCATGGGGGACAGGGATTGGAATGAGCAGTTCTTC.

The rearrangement uses TRBV3-1 (or the pseudogene TRBV3-2) and TRBJ1-2; a weak D match, TRBD1 (5 bases). The CDR3 contains 12 residues. Germline V CDR1 and CDR2: LGHDT, YNNKEL (reference sequence). V lost 5 bases to trimming and J lost 5 bases, with 9 bases between them. CDR3 sequence reads: CASSSGGYGYTF. In DNA, the CDR3 is TGTGCCAGCAGCTCCGGGGGATATGGCTACACCTTC.

The chain carries TRBV7-9 and TRBJ1-2, with D possibly matching TRBD1 (6 bases). Looked up from germline, CDR1 is SEHNR and CDR2 is FQNEAQ (reference sequence). The CDR3 has 17 residues. V lost 7 bases and J 4 bases, leaving 25 bases between the germline ends. CDR3 protein: CASTSPAATGTSYGYTF. CDR3 in DNA: TGTGCCAGCACTTCCCCGGCGGCAACAGGGACCTCCTATGGCTACACCTTC.

CDR3 region: CASSRSDDSLGYTF. CDR3 sequence (DNA): TGCGCCAGCAGCAGGAGTGACGACAGCCTGGGCTACACCTTC. The chain employs TRBV5-1 and TRBJ1-2, with a possible D match to TRBD1 (5 bases). Germline CDR1 SGHRS, CDR2 YFSETQ. The V gene lost 4 bases and the J gene lost 8 bases, with 18 bases spanning the gap. CDR3 length: 14 residues.

This chain links TRBV11-2 with TRBJ2-7, with TRBD2 as a possible D gene (5 bases). Germline CDR1 and CDR2: SGHAT and FQNNGV. With 1 base removed from V and 1 base from J, the gap between germline ends came to 11 bases. CDR3 length equals 15 residues. The CDR3 nucleotides are TGTGCCAGCAGCTTAGGGCTCGGGGAATCCTACGAGCAGTACTTC. The encoded protein is CASSLGLGESYEQYF.

This chain links TRBV5-1 with TRBJ1-2; 8 bases match TRBD1. The germline V gene encodes CDR1 SGHRS and CDR2 YFSETQ. V gave up 5 bases and J gave up 5 bases; unmatched junction bases: 5. There are 13 residues in the CDR3. CDR3 DNA sequence: TGCGCCAGCAGGCAGGACAGGGTATATGGCTACACCTTC. It codes for CASRQDRVYGYTF.

The chain joins TRBV7-9 to TRBJ2-2, with 13 bases that match TRBD2. CDR3 length: 17 residues. Germline V lookup: CDR1 SEHNR, CDR2 FQNEAQ (reference sequence). Losses at the gene ends were 4 bases for V and 3 bases for J; bases not matched to a gene: 5. This chain's CDR3 is CASSSKLAGGDTGELFF. The CDR3 DNA follows: TGTGCCAGCAGCTCCAAACTAGCGGGGGGGGACACCGGGGAGCTGTTTTTT.

V is TRBV2 and J is TRBJ2-3; 14 nucleotides align to TRBD2. The junction had 13 bases not matched to a gene; V was cut back by 3 bases and J by 5 bases. The CDR3 is 19 residues long. The germline V gene has CDR1 SNHLY and CDR2 FYNNEI. The CDR3 region has the DNA TGTGCCAGCAGTGAGCCCCCAGGACTAGCGGGAGGAGCGCGAGATACGCAGTATTTT. This gives the protein CASSEPPGLAGGARDTQYF.

The count of this clone is one. The CDR3 loop is CASSATGGSQYF. The CDR3 coding sequence is TGTGCCAGCAGCGCAACCGGAGGATCACAGTATTTT. The gene calls are TRBV9 and TRBJ2-3; a possible D gene is TRBD2 (5 bases). This CDR3 is built from 12 residues. V lost 3 bases and J lost 12, with 14 bases in between. Germline-derived CDR1 and CDR2 are SGDLS and YYNGEE.

This chain joins TRBV7-2 and TRBJ2-3; TRBD1 might be the D (5 bases). V shed 3 bases and J shed 2 bases, with 12 bases lying between them. The CDR3 length is 15 residues. From germline, CDR1 is SGHTA and CDR2 FQGNSA. CDR3: CASSFSRASTDTQYF. The CDR3 nucleotides read TGTGCCAGCAGCTTCTCCAGGGCCTCCACAGATACGCAGTATTTT.

The rearrangement links TRBV5-6 to TRBJ1-2; D uncertain. This CDR3 spans 13 amino acids. V lost 5 bases to trimming and J lost 4 bases, with 12 bases between them. CDR1 and CDR2 (germline): SGHDT, YYEEEE. Here the CDR3 DNA reads TGTGCCAGCAGGTACGCCGGGTCCTATGGCTACACCTTC. Encoded protein: CASRYAGSYGYTF.

The sample holds one count of this clone. The rearrangement joins TRBV19 to TRBJ2-2; no reliable D call. Germline V gives CDR1 LNHDA, CDR2 SQIVND (reference sequence). This CDR3 has 14 amino acids. Trimming pared 6 bases from V and 3 bases from J, leaving 11 bases between. Here the CDR3 reads CASSPPGYTGELFF. CDR3 nucleotides: TGTGCCAGTAGCCCACCAGGTTACACCGGGGAGCTGTTTTTT.

The rearrangement uses TRBV7-9 and TRBJ1-1; maybe TRBD1 (5 bases). Germline lookup yields CDR1 SEHNR and CDR2 FQNEAQ (reference sequence). This CDR3 is 14 amino acids long. V lost 2 bases and J 5 bases, leaving 12 bases between the germline ends. As DNA, the CDR3 is TGTGCCAGCAGCTTATCGCTAGGGGTTACTGAAGCTTTCTTT. Translation: CASSLSLGVTEAFF.

The table lists this clone with a few counts. The chain combines TRBV11-2 with TRBJ2-3, with TRBD2 matching 8 bases. The CDR3 spans 15 residues. The V and J ends lost 6 bases and 3 bases, in that order; junction bases with no gene match: 8. Germline loops: CDR1 SGHAT, CDR2 FQNNGV. As DNA, the CDR3 is TGTGCCAGCAGTTTTACGGGAGGGGGTACAGATACGCAGTATTTT. This sequence encodes CASSFTGGGTDTQYF.

The rearrangement joins TRBV6-5 to TRBJ1-6, with TRBD1 as a possible D gene (5 bases). CDR1 and CDR2 from the germline V gene are MNHEY and SVGAGI. This CDR3 is 15 amino acids long. Between the trimmed V and J ends, which lost 0 bases and 7 bases, there was a span of 10 bases. The DNA for the CDR3 is TGTGCCAGCAGTTACTCGTTCAAGGGGAATTCACCCCTCCACTTT. Amino acids: CASSYSFKGNSPLHF.

The chain links TRBV7-7 to TRBJ2-5; D perhaps matches TRBD2 (5 bases). This CDR3 contains 15 residues. The germline V gene encodes CDR1 SSHAT and CDR2 FNYEAQ (reference sequence). With 3 bases removed from V and 4 bases from J, the gap between germline ends came to 15 bases. In DNA, the CDR3 is TGTGCCAGCAGCTTCAAACTCGGTCGGGGAGAGACCCAGTACTTC. Amino acid sequence: CASSFKLGRGETQYF.

This sequence joins TRBV5-1 and TRBJ2-7; 9 bases fit TRBD1. CDR1 SGHRS and CDR2 YFSETQ come from the germline V gene. The CDR3 totals 14 residues. V lost 2 bases and J lost 6; bases outside the gene matches: 6. In nucleotides, the CDR3 is TGCGCCAGCAGCTTAGGGACAGGGTTCTCCGAGCAGTACTTC. It codes for CASSLGTGFSEQYF.

This clone showed up just a few times. V and J are TRBV7-9 and TRBJ1-1; 12 bases map to TRBD1. CDR3 length: 14 residues. The V gene's germline CDR1 is SEHNR and CDR2 FQNEAQ (reference sequence). With V trimmed by 6 bases and J by 3 bases, 2 bases remained unmatched. This CDR3 is CASRGTGGHTEAFF. CDR3 sequence (DNA): TGTGCCAGCAGGGGGACAGGGGGCCACACTGAAGCTTTCTTT. The full variable domain, with the rest looked up from reference TRBV7-9 and TRBJ1-1, is DTGVSQNPRHKITKRGQNVTFRCDPISEHNRLYWYRQTLGQGPEFLTYFQNEAQLEKSRLLSDRFSAERPKGSFSTLEIQRTEQGDSAMYLCASRGTGGHTEAFFGQGTRLTVV.

This clone occurred a few times. The chain combines TRBV19 with TRBJ2-4; TRBD2 aligns across 13 bases. Trimming removed 4 bases from V and 0 bases from J; junction bases left unmatched: 9. The CDR3 has 19 residues. CDR1 is LNHDA and CDR2 is SQIVND in the germline V gene (reference sequence). CDR3 nucleotides: TGTGCCAGTAGTACAAGACTAGCGGGAGGCACGCTAGCCAAAAACATTCAGTACTTC. This encodes CASSTRLAGGTLAKNIQYF.

The CDR3 loop reads CASSRRGTANTEAFF. The CDR3 DNA reads as TGTGCCAGCAGCCGACGGGGGACCGCGAACACTGAAGCTTTCTTT. The chain links TRBV5-4 to TRBJ1-1, with D perhaps matching TRBD1 (5 bases). CDR3 length equals 15 residues. Looked up from germline, CDR1 is SGHNT and CDR2 is YYREEE (reference sequence). V gave up 4 bases and J gave up 1 base, with 14 bases separating them.

The J gene is TRBJ2-1, the V gene TRBV13; TRBD1 agrees at 7 bases. CDR3 length: 15 residues. CDR1 is PRHDT and CDR2 is FYEKMQ in the germline V gene (reference sequence). V trimming: 5 bases; J trimming: 7 bases; junction bases outside the gene matches: 11. Here the CDR3 DNA reads TGTGCCAGCAGCCCTCGGCCAGGGGGTGGGAATGAGCAGTTCTTC. Translating it yields CASSPRPGGGNEQFF.

The chain carries TRBV2 and TRBJ1-2; unclear D gene. This CDR3 contains 13 residues. The germline V gene has CDR1 SNHLY and CDR2 FYNNEI. Trimming stripped 7 bases from V and 6 bases from J, with 15 bases between. DNA of the CDR3: TGTGCCAGCATCCTCAATGTCCGCGATGGCTACACCTTC. Residues: CASILNVRDGYTF.

This chain uses TRBV6-2 or TRBV6-3 with TRBJ2-7; 7 bases line up with TRBD1. The CDR3 sequence is 14 residues long. Germline loops: CDR1 MNHEY, CDR2 SVGEGT. V lost 3 bases and J lost 5; bases outside the gene matches: 7. The CDR3 bases are TGTGCCAGCAGTTATAAGGGGGCGCGCCACGAGCAGTACTTC. Translation gives CASSYKGARHEQYF.